This entry describes one T cell receptor (beta chain). This specimen belongs to a study of blood T cell repertoires in COVID-19. About the study: Some COVID-19 samples were acute and others convalescent; all came from the United States, Italy and Spain. Nucleic acid was either cDNA or gDNA, and it came from T cells, B-cell-depleted T cells, or PBMCs.

Enrolled through a virtual design, the participants were between roughly 18 and 90 years of age and came from around 25 US areas. V was shortened by 3 bases and J by 4 bases, with 12 bases between the two germline ends. This CDR3 contains 15 residues. The germline gives CDR1 SGHVS, CDR2 FQNEAQ. Original processing methods: Reference gene primer amplification gave nucleated cell count estimates. The repertoire was sequenced with immunoSEQ multiplex PCR; TCRdb's copy has only in-frame clones and lacks some. That table is the source of V, J and clone size, and D and trimming were worked out from the DNA. The repertoire holds 110,000 to 150,000 clones, with around 83% as singletons.

The V call is TRBV7-8, the J call TRBJ2-2; TRBD2 is a possible D gene (6 bases). This clonotype was sampled from a man between 50 and 59 years old who had recovered from COVID-19. The sample taken for sequencing was PBMCs or T cells enriched from blood (not recorded which). The CDR3 is CASSFGGTSTGELFF. The CDR3 DNA reads as TGTGCCAGCAGCTTCGGCGGGACTTCCACCGGGGAGCTGTTTTTT.